This T cell receptor (beta chain) was sequenced for a study of T cells in Graves' hyperthyroidism and ophthalmopathy. CDR1 and CDR2 (germline): SGDLS, YYNGEE. The V gene lost 0 bases and the J gene lost 5 bases, with 11 bases spanning the gap. This CDR3 is built from 14 residues. Regions amplified from RNA transcripts were the TCR beta CDR3 regions. The study used the HTBI primer set for a first-round RT-PCR of the TCR CDR3. Using its own MiXCR run on the multiplex PCR reads, TCRdb lists one record per CDR3 protein. This table has 400,000 to 500,000 distinct CDR3 sequences, roughly 14% appearing once.

Sequences were obtained from blood. The rearrangement joins TRBV9 to TRBJ2-5, with TRBD1 as a possible D gene (5 bases). The clonotype originates from a man aged 18 to 30 with Graves' ophthalmopathy. The CDR3 reads CASSVDPGWETQYF. CDR3 bases: TGTGCCAGCAGCGTAGACCCAGGGTGGGAGACCCAGTACTTC.